This T cell receptor (beta chain) was identified in a study of lymphopenia after photon versus proton radiotherapy. Details on this clone: Its antigen is not known.

Per the germline V gene, CDR1 is WSHSY and CDR2 is SAAADI. The V end lost 3 bases, the J end lost 2 bases, and 13 bases lay between the germline ends. The CDR3 has 15 residues. Regarding the study as a whole: Photon-treated patients lost naive T cells and TCR diversity; proton-treated stayed stable. Post-nadir diversity loss with photons came from oligoclonal expansion, particularly CD8+ Temra cells.

Generated by immunoSEQ multiplex PCR, the TCRdb table keeps only in-frame clones and is missing some. The sample comprises some 27,000 clones, 65% to 85% of which are singletons, and 31% rests with the top ten. This sequence joins TRBV10-2 and TRBJ2-5, with unresolved D. This specimen consisted of peripheral blood, obtained from a patient treated with photon-based radiotherapy. The TCR originated in a man in his fifties with gastric cancer. The CDR3 sequence: CASSDYSPSQETQYF. The CDR3 DNA follows: TGCGCCAGCAGTGATTACAGCCCCTCACAAGAGACCCAGTACTTC.